The source of this T cell receptor (beta chain) is a study of blood T cells in healthy people across ages. Broader study findings: Possibly, changes in expanded clonotypes were confounded because donor CMV status was unknown.

For the second PCR, which ran for 7 to 11 cycles, a sample-barcoded 5' primer and a J-beta primer mix were used. TCRdb re-called the 5' RACE reads through MiXCR, storing one row per CDR3 protein. The sample carries roughly 700,000 distinct CDR3 sequences, around 49% recorded once. On this clonotype: Its cognate antigen is unknown.

CDR1 and CDR2 (germline): LNHDA, SQIVND (reference sequence). Trimming stripped 3 bases from V and 7 bases from J, with 15 bases between. There are 14 residues in the CDR3. The origin of this receptor is a woman aged 55-69 years in good health. Sample: blood. The chain couples TRBV19 to TRBJ2-5; the D is unclear. The CDR3 here is CASSIPTVKGTQYF. DNA for the CDR3: TGTGCCAGTAGTATTCCTACCGTCAAGGGGACCCAGTACTTC.